This TCR beta chain was sequenced during a study of tumor-infiltrating T cells and Merkel cell polyomavirus (dated by TCRdb to about 2017). With regard to the full study: In Merkel cell carcinoma patients, the study investigated CD8+ T cells specific for the Merkel cell polyomavirus KLL epitope. Varying disease stages were represented at patient presentation, and patients were followed for a median of around 2.5 years (range 1.1 to 6.0 years). Patients received varied, non-standardized therapies including chemotherapy, radiation and immunotherapies. TRB sequencing covered KLL-tetramer-sorted cells from blood or tumor-infiltrating lymphocytes in 14 to 15 samples, plus 12 matched whole-tumor samples. The majority of whole-tumor samples consisted of roughly 25-micron curls cut from formalin-fixed, paraffin-embedded tissue blocks. In the whole study, one tumor sample was a frozen nodal tumor digest, and another tumor sample was a flash-frozen core biopsy of a metastasis.

All patients' tumors stained robustly positive for Merkel cell polyomavirus Large T antigen by immunohistochemistry. Some eleven Merkel cell carcinoma patients were included, each with robust KLL-tetramer+ populations (above 0.04% of CD8+ T cells) in blood and/or cultured TIL. Every patient was Caucasian, and patient ages had a median of around 65 years and ranged from roughly 45 to 85 years. For patients with unknown primaries who presented with nodal disease, or in cases where primary tissue was insufficient, lymph node tumors were analyzed. The germline V gene (reference sequence) specifies MNHEY as CDR1 and SMNVEV as CDR2. The CDR3 goes from the cysteine to the phenylalanine over 18 residues. The retained sequence is limited to the CDR3, 54 bases, with the frame set at the first base. Trimming leaves V shorter by 5 bases and J shorter by 0 bases, with the junction holding 11 bases beyond the gene matches.

The sample holds one count of this clone. It lacks a known antigen. Base qualities are not recorded, but no much larger clone differs from it by a single base. Overall study results and their limits: The small sample size of the study (n = 12 patients) is a limitation. KLL-specific TRB repertoires were diverse and largely private, with only one public clonotype among nearly 400 unique sequences, shared by two patients. Only a single viral epitope was studied, so T cells against other Merkel cell polyomavirus epitopes were not captured. A greater number of unique KLL-specific clonotypes in tumors (roughly 5-108 vs 0-3) was associated with a significant advantage in MCC-specific survival (P = 0.0051). A higher fraction of KLL-specific T cells within tumors (about 1.8-20% versus roughly 0-0.15%) was associated with significantly better MCC-specific survival.

Libraries were built with the immunoSEQ multiplex PCR assay. Adaptive Biotechnologies (Seattle, WA) carried out the genomic DNA extraction, TRB sequencing and normalization. In the paper's pipeline: Clonality was calculated as one minus the Shannon entropy of productive TRB sequences, normalized by log2 of unique productive sequences. KLL-specific clonotypes in tumors were identified by matching TCRbeta CDR3 amino acid sequences to those from the tetramer-sorted sample of each patient. This immuneACCESS table, as held by TCRdb, lists in-frame sequences with V and J called but not all clones. Of the missing ones, under half trace to an unresolved V gene in checked studies; the others have no known cause. Clone size and the V and J calls come from that table; the DNA yielded D and trimming. This sample has a few thousand clones in its table, and approximately 97% of those were observed once. The top ten constitute about 2.5% of the sample.

The clonotype comes from a man between 65 and 80 years old with Merkel cell carcinoma. The sample was lymph node tissue. The rearrangement joined TRBV27 to TRBJ2-1; 9 nucleotides in the junction match TRBD2. The sequenced DNA: TGTGCCAGCAGTGAAACTAGCGGGTTTCTTAGCTCCTACAATGAGCAGTTCTTC. This gives the protein CASSETSGFLSSYNEQFF.